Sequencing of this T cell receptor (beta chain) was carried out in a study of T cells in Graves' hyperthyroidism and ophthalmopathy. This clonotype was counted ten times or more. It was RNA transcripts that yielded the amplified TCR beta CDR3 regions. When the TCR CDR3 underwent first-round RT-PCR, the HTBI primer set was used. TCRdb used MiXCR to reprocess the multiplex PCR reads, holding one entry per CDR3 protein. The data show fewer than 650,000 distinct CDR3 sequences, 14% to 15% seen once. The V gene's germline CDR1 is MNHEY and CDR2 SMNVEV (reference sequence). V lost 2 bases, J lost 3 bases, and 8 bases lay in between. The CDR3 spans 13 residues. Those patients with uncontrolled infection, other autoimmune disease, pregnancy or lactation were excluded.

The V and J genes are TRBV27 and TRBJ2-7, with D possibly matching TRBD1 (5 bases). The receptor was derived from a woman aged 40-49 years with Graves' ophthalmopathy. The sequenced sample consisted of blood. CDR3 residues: CASSLKGVYEQYF. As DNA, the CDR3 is TGTGCCAGCAGTTTAAAAGGGGTCTACGAGCAGTACTTC.